The source of this T cell receptor beta chain is a study of blood T cell repertoires in COVID-19. At the level of the study: The United States, Italy and Spain provided the acute and convalescent COVID-19 samples. The cDNA or gDNA used as material had been derived from T cells, B-cell-depleted T cells, or PBMCs.

Study processing details: Using reference gene primer amplification, nucleated cell counts were estimated. Only in-frame clones appear in the TCRdb table, and some are missing; sequencing was by immunoSEQ multiplex PCR. V and J calls and clone size are as listed in that table; D and trimming were resolved from the DNA. The sample carries tens of thousands of clones, 76% recorded once. Material: peripheral blood. The sequence was collected from a man between 65 and 80 years old with acute or convalescent COVID-19.

CDR3 protein: CASSPPRQGGGYTF. As DNA, the CDR3 is TGCGCCAGCAGTCCCCCCCGCCAGGGCGGCGGCTACACCTTC. The chain uses TRBV23-1 and TRBJ1-2; D might be TRBD1 (5 bases). TRBV23-1 has ORF status, its function being uncertain. The CDR3 is made up of 14 amino acids. V was pared by 4 bases and J by 8 bases, with 17 bases between.